One and the same sample provided the 16 T cell receptor beta chains below, sequenced in a study of T cell responses to AZD1222 COVID-19 vaccine. TCRdb's table, derived via immunoSEQ multiplex PCR, lists solely in-frame clones and lacks some. Among tens of thousands of clones listed, almost 90% were seen once. The input for sequencing was peripheral blood, taken on day 0 of AZD1222 vaccination. Receptors originate from an adult in good health.

This chain's CDR3 is CASRNVYRVGNTGELFF. Written as DNA, the CDR3 is TGTGCCAGCAGGAATGTTTACAGGGTTGGGAACACCGGGGAGCTGTTTTTT. The rearrangement links TRBV7-9 to TRBJ2-2, with TRBD1 as a possible D gene (6 bases). The germline V and J ends were trimmed by 6 bases and 1 base, with 18 bases remaining between them. The CDR3 extends over 17 amino acids. The germline V gene encodes CDR1 SEHNR and CDR2 FQNEAQ (reference sequence).

This chain uses TRBV6-2 or TRBV6-3 with TRBJ2-5; D is unclear. Germline values: CDR1 MNHEY, CDR2 SVGEGT. Between the trimmed V and J ends, which lost 6 bases and 5 bases, there was a span of 25 bases. The CDR3 contains 17 residues. This CDR3 reads CASSRPVGWTDGETQYF. The CDR3 DNA follows: TGTGCCAGCAGCCGCCCAGTAGGCTGGACGGACGGGGAGACCCAGTACTTC.

The CDR3 coding sequence is TGTGCCAGCAGCGAGAACAGGGGTGAGCAGTTCTTC. It yields the protein CASSENRGEQFF. V and J are TRBV9 and TRBJ2-1; 7 bases align to TRBD1. The J segment lost 9 bases and the V segment lost 3 bases, leaving 3 bases of the junction unmatched. CDR3 length equals 12 residues. CDR1 and CDR2 (germline): SGDLS, YYNGEE. The variable domain in full, completed from reference TRBV9 and TRBJ2-1, reads DSGVTQTPKHLITATGQRVTLRCSPRSGDLSVYWYQQSLDQGLQFLIQYYNGEERAKGNILERFSAQQFPDLHSELNLSSLELGDSALYFCASSENRGEQFFGPGTRLTVL.

This chain links TRBV18 with TRBJ1-2, with TRBD1 matching over 7 bases. The germline CDR1 and CDR2 sequences are KGHSH and LQKENI. CDR3 length: 14 residues. Trimming cost V 4 bases and J 0 bases; bases outside gene matches: 2. The CDR3 sequence is CASSQGASNYGYTF. The CDR3 DNA sequence: TGTGCCAGCTCACAGGGGGCCTCTAACTATGGCTACACCTTC.

The V gene is TRBV6-5, the J gene TRBJ1-2; D perhaps matches TRBD1 (5 bases). Germline loops: CDR1 MNHEY, CDR2 SVGAGI. This CDR3 contains 13 residues. V shed 6 bases and J shed 3 bases, with 11 bases lying between them. The CDR3 DNA reads TGTGCCAGCAGCACCGGGACGGACTATGGCTACACCTTC. This gives the protein CASSTGTDYGYTF.

Judged by abundance, this clone is medium-sized (0.01 to 0.1%). The chain combines TRBV4-2 with TRBJ1-6, with TRBD1 as a possible D gene (5 bases). This CDR3 has 17 amino acids. V was pared by 0 bases and J by 8 bases, with 17 bases between. Germline values: CDR1 LGHNA, CDR2 YNFKEQ. The chain's CDR3 is CASSQDYSAGSYSPLHF. The CDR3 DNA is TGTGCCAGCAGCCAAGATTATTCGGCAGGGTCGTATTCACCCCTCCACTTT.

The V call is TRBV5-6, the J call TRBJ2-2, with 8 bases fitting TRBD1. This CDR3 is 16 amino acids long. J was trimmed by 5 bases and V by 0 bases; bases with no gene match: 6. The germline V gene encodes CDR1 SGHDT and CDR2 YYEEEE. CDR3 amino acids: CASSLARRGLTGELFF. CDR3 DNA sequence: TGTGCCAGCAGCTTGGCCCGCAGGGGGCTTACCGGGGAGCTGTTTTTT.

The chain employs TRBV11-2 and TRBJ2-1, with D possibly matching TRBD2 (6 bases). There are 13 residues in the CDR3. The V end lost 11 bases, the J end lost 7 bases, and 18 bases lay between the germline ends. Per the germline V gene, CDR1 is SGHAT and CDR2 is FQNNGV. The CDR3 protein is CAGGAGPRNEQFF. The DNA for the CDR3 is TGTGCCGGCGGGGCAGGGCCGAGGAATGAGCAGTTCTTC. Supplemented by reference TRBV11-2 and TRBJ2-1, the full variable domain reads EAGVAQSPRYKIIEKRQSVAFWCNPISGHATLYWYQQILGQGPKLLIQFQNNGVVDDSQLPKDRFSAERLKGVDSTLKIQPAKLEDSAVYLCAGGAGPRNEQFFGPGTRLTVL.

V is TRBV5-6 and J is TRBJ2-7, with D maybe TRBD1 (5 bases). The V end was cut by 1 base, the J end by 2 bases, with 10 bases between. The germline V gene encodes CDR1 SGHDT and CDR2 YYEEEE. The CDR3 loop spans 14 amino acids. CDR3 residues: CASSLFPGTYEQYF. CDR3 nucleotide sequence: TGTGCCAGCAGCTTGTTCCCAGGGACCTACGAGCAGTACTTC.

This clone was picked up a small number of times. The chain couples TRBV2 to TRBJ1-6, with D uncertain. CDR3 size: 15 residues. Germline V lookup: CDR1 SNHLY, CDR2 FYNNEI. V was clipped by 6 bases and J by 0 bases, with 9 bases between them. The CDR3 DNA is TGTGCCAGCAGGCCACAGAGCTCCTATAATTCACCCCTCCACTTT. Translated: CASRPQSSYNSPLHF. Full variable domain (remainder filled in from reference TRBV2 and TRBJ1-6): EPEVTQTPSHQVTQMGQEVILRCVPISNHLYFYWYRQILGQKVEFLVSFYNNEISEKSEIFDDQFSVERPDGSNFTLKIRSTKLEDSAMYFCASRPQSSYNSPLHFGNGTRLTVT.

The chain carries TRBV6-2 or TRBV6-3 and TRBJ2-7; 12 bases align to TRBD2. V trimming: 6 bases; J trimming: 2 bases; junction bases outside the gene matches: 8. The CDR3 has 16 amino acids. Germline assignment: CDR1 MNHEY and CDR2 SVGEGT. In DNA, the CDR3 is TGTGCCAGCAGCTCCCGGGGGACTAGCGGGCCCTACGAGCAGTACTTC. Encoded protein: CASSSRGTSGPYEQYF.

The chain uses TRBV2 and TRBJ1-1; D uncertain. The CDR3 sequence is 13 residues long. The V end lost 9 bases, the J end lost 2 bases, and 13 bases lay between the germline ends. Germline-derived CDR1 and CDR2 are SNHLY and FYNNEI. The CDR3 nucleotides read TGTGCCAGTATCCGACAAGGTAACACTGAAGCTTTCTTT. Its translation is CASIRQGNTEAFF.

CDR3 sequence reads: CASSSRPTNYEQYF. The CDR3 nucleotides read TGTGCCAGCAGTTCTAGACCGACCAACTACGAGCAGTACTTC. The V gene is TRBV27, the J gene TRBJ2-7, with D hard to call. The germline V gene encodes CDR1 MNHEY and CDR2 SMNVEV (reference sequence). This CDR3 comprises 14 residues. The V end lost 4 bases, the J end lost 3 bases, and 13 bases lay between the germline ends.

The chain uses TRBV12-3 or TRBV12-4 and TRBJ2-2; a possible D gene is TRBD1 (6 bases). V was clipped by 3 bases and J by 6 bases, with 8 bases between them. The CDR3 has 13 amino acids. The CDR3 DNA reads as TGTGCCAGCAGTTTTACAGGGCCCGGGGAGCTGTTTTTT. The encoded protein is CASSFTGPGELFF.

J is TRBJ1-2 and V is TRBV27, with D hard to call. Germline V CDR1 and CDR2: MNHEY, SMNVEV (reference sequence). CDR3 length: 13 amino acids. Trimming cost V 3 bases and J 8 bases, with 13 bases left between them. For the CDR3, the DNA is TGTGCCAGCAGTTTTCCCGGTGGGCTCGGCTACACCTTC. Amino acid sequence: CASSFPGGLGYTF.

This clone appeared a few times. The gene calls are TRBV3-1 (or the pseudogene TRBV3-2) and TRBJ2-7, with D possibly matching TRBD2 (6 bases). CDR1 is LGHDT, CDR2 YNNKEL, per germline (reference sequence). This CDR3 has 15 amino acids. V shed 1 base and J shed 6 bases, with 16 bases lying between them. The CDR3 sequence is CASSQGRREVGEQYF. CDR3 coding DNA: TGTGCCAGCAGCCAAGGACGGCGGGAAGTCGGCGAGCAGTACTTC.